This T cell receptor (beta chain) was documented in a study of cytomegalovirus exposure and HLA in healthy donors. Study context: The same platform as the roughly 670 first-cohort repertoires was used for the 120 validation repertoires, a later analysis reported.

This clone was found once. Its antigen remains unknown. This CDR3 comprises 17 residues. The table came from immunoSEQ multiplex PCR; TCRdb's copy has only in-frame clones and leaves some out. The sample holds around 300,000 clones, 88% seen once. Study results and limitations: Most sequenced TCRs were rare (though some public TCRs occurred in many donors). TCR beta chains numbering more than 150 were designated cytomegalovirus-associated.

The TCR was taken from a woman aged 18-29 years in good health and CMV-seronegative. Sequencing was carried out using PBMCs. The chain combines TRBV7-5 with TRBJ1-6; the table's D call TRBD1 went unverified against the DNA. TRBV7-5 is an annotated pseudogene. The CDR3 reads CARSRVCYQGTGSPLHF. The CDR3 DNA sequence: TGTGCCAGAAGCCGCGTGTGCTACCAGGGTACCGGTTCACCCCTCCACTTT.